This is a list of T cell receptor beta chains from one sample in a study of cytomegalovirus exposure and HLA in healthy donors. Here immunoSEQ multiplex PCR was the method, and the copy in TCRdb shows in-frame clones only, minus some. The data contain 65,000 to 100,000 clones, over 85% of them singletons. The sequenced sample was PBMCs. These receptor sequences come from a woman aged 25 to 39 in good health and CMV-seronegative. Both conserved end residues are part of each CDR3. The order of the fields is J gene, clone size, D gene, V gene, CDR3 protein, CDR3 DNA. A D gene is named only where the DNA matches it firmly. The listing skips clone size in some rows; elsewhere it reads once, few, many or a size class.

>TRBJ2-1|once|TRBD2|TRBV2
CASRGTSGPYNEQFF
TGTGCCAGCAGAGGGACTAGCGGGCCCTACAATGAGCAGTTCTTC
>TRBJ2-5|-|TRBD2|TRBV10-2
CASRAGTSFFETQYF
TGCGCCAGCAGGGCCGGGACTAGTTTTTTTGAGACCCAGTACTTC
>TRBJ1-2|-|-|TRBV28
CASSGRAGSYTF
TGTGCCAGCAGTGGCCGCGCAGGTTCCTACACCTTC
>TRBJ2-7|-|TRBD1|TRBV2
CASRLPRGRNEQYF
TGTGCCAGCAGGCTCCCCAGGGGGCGCAACGAGCAGTACTTC
>TRBJ2-3|once|-|TRBV11-2
CASSLDPSRRDTQYF
TGTGCCAGCAGCTTAGATCCGTCGCGGAGAGATACGCAGTATTTT
>TRBJ2-7|-|-|TRBV29-1
CSARGVRESAEQYF
TGCAGCGCCCGAGGTGTCAGGGAAAGCGCCGAGCAGTACTTC
>TRBJ1-5|-|-|TRBV6-5
CASSYSRQLNQPQHF
TGTGCCAGTAGTTACTCTAGACAGCTAAATCAGCCCCAGCATTTT
>TRBJ2-5|-|TRBD2|TRBV15
CATSRDTSGGAETQYF
TGTGCCACCAGCAGAGATACTAGCGGAGGGGCGGAGACCCAGTACTTC
>TRBJ2-2|-|TRBD1|TRBV7-6
CASSLKYRGAGELFF
TGTGCCAGCAGCTTAAAGTACAGGGGGGCCGGGGAGCTGTTTTTT
>TRBJ1-6|-|-|TRBV6-4
CASSSGSYNSPLHF
TGTGCCAGCAGTTCGGGCTCCTATAATTCACCCCTCCACTTT
>TRBJ1-4|-|TRBD1|TRBV6-6
CASSSSGTGGLASF
TGTGCCAGCAGCTCATCCGGGACAGGGGGGCTTGCGTCTTTT
>TRBJ2-2|-|TRBD2|TRBV5-4
CASSDGLAGGSTGELFF
TGTGCCAGCAGCGATGGACTAGCGGGAGGATCCACCGGGGAGCTGTTTTTT
>TRBJ1-2|-|TRBD1|TRBV6-5
CASSPRGLNYGYTF
TGTGCCAGCAGTCCCAGGGGGCTTAACTATGGCTACACCTTC
>TRBJ2-7|-|-|TRBV1
CTSSHPPGGPHSYEQYF
TGCACCAGCAGCCATCCCCCCGGGGGGCCCCACTCCTACGAGCAGTACTTC
>TRBJ2-3|-|TRBD1|TRBV5-5
CASSFPGQGAADTQYF
TGTGCCAGCAGCTTCCCAGGACAGGGGGCTGCAGATACGCAGTATTTT
>TRBJ1-5|-|-|TRBV6-1
CASSSGFNQPQHF
TGTGCCAGCAGTTCAGGATTCAATCAGCCCCAGCATTTT
>TRBJ1-5|-|TRBD1|TRBV10-3
CAISESQGALSSNQPQHF
TGTGCCATCAGTGAGTCGCAGGGGGCATTATCCAGCAATCAGCCCCAGCATTTT
>TRBJ2-1|-|TRBD1|TRBV4-3
CASSQEHRGRDNEQFF
TGCGCCAGCAGCCAAGAGCACAGGGGGCGCGACAATGAGCAGTTCTTC
>TRBJ2-6|-|-|TRBV28
CASSSGASGANVLTF
TGTGCCAGCAGTTCAGGGGCCTCTGGGGCCAACGTCCTGACTTTC
>TRBJ2-2|-|-|TRBV5-1
CASSRSPSWESGELFF
TGCGCCAGCAGCAGATCCCCTTCGTGGGAGTCCGGGGAGCTGTTTTTT
>TRBJ2-7|-|TRBD1|TRBV19
CASSIEGGPYEQYF
TGTGCCAGTAGTATAGAAGGGGGCCCCTACGAGCAGTACTTC
>TRBJ2-3|-|-|TRBV5-4
CASSLGSSTFTDTQYF
TGTGCCAGCAGCTTGGGCTCGTCCACTTTCACAGATACGCAGTATTTT
>TRBJ1-1|-|TRBD1|TRBV7-3
CASSKDRVTEAFF
TGTGCCAGCAGCAAAGACAGGGTAACTGAAGCTTTCTTT
>TRBJ1-6|-|-|TRBV2
CASSVGSFLSSPLHF
TGTGCCAGCAGTGTGGGGAGTTTTCTGTCTTCACCCCTCCACTTT